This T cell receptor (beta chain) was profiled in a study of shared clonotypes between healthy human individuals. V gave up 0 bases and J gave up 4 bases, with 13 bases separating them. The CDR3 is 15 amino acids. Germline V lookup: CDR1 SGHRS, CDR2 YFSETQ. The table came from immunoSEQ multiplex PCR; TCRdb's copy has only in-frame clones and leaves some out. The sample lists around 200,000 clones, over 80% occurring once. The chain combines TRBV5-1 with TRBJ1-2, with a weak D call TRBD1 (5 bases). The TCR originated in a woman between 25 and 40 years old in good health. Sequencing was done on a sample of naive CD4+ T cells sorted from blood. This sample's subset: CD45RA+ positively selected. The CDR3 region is CASSLGDSTGYGYTF. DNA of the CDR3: TGCGCCAGCAGCTTGGGGGATTCAACAGGCTATGGCTACACCTTC.